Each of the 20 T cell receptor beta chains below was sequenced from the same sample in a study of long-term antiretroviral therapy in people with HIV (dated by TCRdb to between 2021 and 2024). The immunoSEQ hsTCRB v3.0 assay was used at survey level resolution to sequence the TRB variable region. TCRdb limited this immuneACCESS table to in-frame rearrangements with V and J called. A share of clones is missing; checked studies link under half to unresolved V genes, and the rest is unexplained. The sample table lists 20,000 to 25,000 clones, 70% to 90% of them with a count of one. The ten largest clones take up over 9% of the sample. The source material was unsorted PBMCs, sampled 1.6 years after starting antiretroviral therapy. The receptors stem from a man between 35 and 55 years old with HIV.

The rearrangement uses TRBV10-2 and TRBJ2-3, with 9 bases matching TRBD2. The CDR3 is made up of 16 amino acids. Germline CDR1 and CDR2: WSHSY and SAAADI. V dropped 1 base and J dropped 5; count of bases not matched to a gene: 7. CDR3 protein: CASSELLGLAEDTQYF. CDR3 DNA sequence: TGCGCCAGCAGTGAGTTGTTGGGACTAGCAGAAGATACGCAGTATTTT.

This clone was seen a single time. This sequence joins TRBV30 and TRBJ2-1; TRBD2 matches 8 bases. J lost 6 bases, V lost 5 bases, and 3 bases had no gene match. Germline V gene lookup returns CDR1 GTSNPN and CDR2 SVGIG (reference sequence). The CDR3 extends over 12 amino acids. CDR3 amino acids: CAWAGTSNEQFF. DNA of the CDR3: TGTGCCTGGGCCGGGACTAGCAATGAGCAGTTCTTC.

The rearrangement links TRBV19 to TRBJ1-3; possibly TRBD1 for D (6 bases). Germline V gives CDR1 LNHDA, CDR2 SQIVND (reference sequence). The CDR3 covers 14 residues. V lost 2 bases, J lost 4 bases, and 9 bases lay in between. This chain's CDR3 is CASSIPGVGNTIYF. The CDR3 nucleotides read TGTGCCAGTAGTATACCAGGGGTCGGAAACACCATATATTTT. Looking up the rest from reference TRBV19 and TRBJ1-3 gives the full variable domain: DGGITQSPKYLFRKEGQNVTLSCEQNLNHDAMYWYRQDPGQGLRLIYYSQIVNDFQKGDIAEGYSVSREKKESFPLTVTSAQKNPTAFYLCASSIPGVGNTIYFGEGSWLTVV.

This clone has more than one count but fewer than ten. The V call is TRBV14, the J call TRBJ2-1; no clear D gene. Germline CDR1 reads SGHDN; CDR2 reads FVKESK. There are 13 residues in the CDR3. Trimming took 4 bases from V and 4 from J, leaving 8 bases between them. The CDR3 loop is CASSPDAYNEQFF. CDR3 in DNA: TGTGCCAGCAGCCCTGACGCTTACAATGAGCAGTTCTTC.

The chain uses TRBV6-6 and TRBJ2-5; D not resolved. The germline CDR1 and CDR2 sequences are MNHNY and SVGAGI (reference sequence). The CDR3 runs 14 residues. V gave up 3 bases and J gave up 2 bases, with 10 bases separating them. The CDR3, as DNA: TGTGCCAGCAGTTATGATCGGTTGCAAGAGACCCAGTACTTC. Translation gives CASSYDRLQETQYF.

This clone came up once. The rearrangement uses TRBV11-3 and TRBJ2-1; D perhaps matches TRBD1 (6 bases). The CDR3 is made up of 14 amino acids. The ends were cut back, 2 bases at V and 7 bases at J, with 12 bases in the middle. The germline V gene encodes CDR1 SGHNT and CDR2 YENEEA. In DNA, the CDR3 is TGTGCCAGCAGCTTAAGTGATCAGGGGAATGAGCAGTTCTTC. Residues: CASSLSDQGNEQFF.

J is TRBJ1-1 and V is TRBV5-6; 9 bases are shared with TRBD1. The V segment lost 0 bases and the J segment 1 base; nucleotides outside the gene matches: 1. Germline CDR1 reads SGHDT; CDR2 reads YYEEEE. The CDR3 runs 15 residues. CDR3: CASSLGTGENTEAFF. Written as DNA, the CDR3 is TGTGCCAGCAGCTTGGGGACAGGGGAGAACACTGAAGCTTTCTTT. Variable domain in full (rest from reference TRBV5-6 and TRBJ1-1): DAGVTQSPTHLIKTRGQQVTLRCSPKSGHDTVSWYQQALGQGPQFIFQYYEEEERQRGNFPDRFSGHQFPNYSSELNVNALLLGDSALYLCASSLGTGENTEAFFGQGTRLTVV.

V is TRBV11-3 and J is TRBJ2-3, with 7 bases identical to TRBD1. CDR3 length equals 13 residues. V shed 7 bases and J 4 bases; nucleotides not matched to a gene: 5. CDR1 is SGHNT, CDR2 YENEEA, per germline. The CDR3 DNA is TGTGCCAGCAATTCAGGGGGTGCAGATACGCAGTATTTT. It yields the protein CASNSGGADTQYF.

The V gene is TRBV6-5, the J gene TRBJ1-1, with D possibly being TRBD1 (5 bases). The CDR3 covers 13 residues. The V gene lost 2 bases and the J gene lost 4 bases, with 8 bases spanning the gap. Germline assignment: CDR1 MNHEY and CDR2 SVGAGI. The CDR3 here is CASSYGGSTEAFF. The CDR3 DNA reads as TGTGCCAGCAGTTACGGGGGGAGCACTGAAGCTTTCTTT.

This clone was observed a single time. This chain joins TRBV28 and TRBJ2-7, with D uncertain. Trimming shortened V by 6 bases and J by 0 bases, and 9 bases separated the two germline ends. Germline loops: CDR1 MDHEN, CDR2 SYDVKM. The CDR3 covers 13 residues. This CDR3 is CASSYASSYEQYF. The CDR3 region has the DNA TGTGCCAGCAGCTATGCTAGCTCCTACGAGCAGTACTTC.

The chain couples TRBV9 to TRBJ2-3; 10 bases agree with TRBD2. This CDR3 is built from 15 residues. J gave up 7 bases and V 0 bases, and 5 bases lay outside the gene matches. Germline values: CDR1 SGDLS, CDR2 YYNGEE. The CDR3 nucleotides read TGTGCCAGCAGCGTAGGCAGCGGGGGGGGACATACGCAGTATTTT. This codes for CASSVGSGGGHTQYF.

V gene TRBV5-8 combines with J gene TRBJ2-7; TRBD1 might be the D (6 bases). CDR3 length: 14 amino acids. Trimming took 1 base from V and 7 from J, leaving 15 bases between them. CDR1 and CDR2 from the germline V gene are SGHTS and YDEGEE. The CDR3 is CASSLPGQTEEQYF. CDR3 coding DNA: TGTGCCAGCAGCTTGCCCGGACAGACGGAGGAGCAGTACTTC.

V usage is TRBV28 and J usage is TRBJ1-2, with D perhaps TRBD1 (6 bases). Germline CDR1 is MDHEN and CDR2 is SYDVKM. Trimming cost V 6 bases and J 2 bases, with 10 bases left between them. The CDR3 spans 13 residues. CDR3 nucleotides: TGTGCCAGCAGACGGACAGTAAACTATGGCTACACCTTC. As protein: CASRRTVNYGYTF.

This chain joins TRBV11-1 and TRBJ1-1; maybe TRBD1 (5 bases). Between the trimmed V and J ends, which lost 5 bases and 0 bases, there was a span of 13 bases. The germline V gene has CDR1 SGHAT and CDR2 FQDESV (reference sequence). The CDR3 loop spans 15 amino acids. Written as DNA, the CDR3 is TGTGCCAGCAGCCCTCCCGGGGGAGTGAACACTGAAGCTTTCTTT. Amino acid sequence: CASSPPGGVNTEAFF. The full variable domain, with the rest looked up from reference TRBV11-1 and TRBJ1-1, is EAEVAQSPRYKITEKSQAVAFWCDPISGHATLYWYRQILGQGPELLVQFQDESVVDDSQLPKDRFSAERLKGVDSTLKIQPAELGDSAMYLCASSPPGGVNTEAFFGQGTRLTVV.

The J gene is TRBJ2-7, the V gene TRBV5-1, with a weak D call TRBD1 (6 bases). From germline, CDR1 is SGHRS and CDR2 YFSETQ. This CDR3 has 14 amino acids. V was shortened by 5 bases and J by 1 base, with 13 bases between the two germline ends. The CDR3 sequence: CASSLTGQSYEQYF. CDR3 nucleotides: TGCGCCAGCAGTTTGACAGGTCAGTCCTACGAGCAGTACTTC.

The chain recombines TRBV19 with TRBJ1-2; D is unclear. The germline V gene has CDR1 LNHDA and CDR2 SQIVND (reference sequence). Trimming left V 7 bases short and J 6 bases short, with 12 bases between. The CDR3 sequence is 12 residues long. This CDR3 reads CASTTRNNGYTF. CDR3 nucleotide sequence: TGTGCCAGTACTACGAGAAATAATGGCTACACCTTC.

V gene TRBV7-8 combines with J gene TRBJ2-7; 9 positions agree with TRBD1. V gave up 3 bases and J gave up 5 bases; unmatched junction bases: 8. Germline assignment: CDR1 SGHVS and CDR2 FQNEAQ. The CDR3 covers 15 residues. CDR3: CASSFRRDRAHEQYF. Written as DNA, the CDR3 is TGTGCCAGCAGCTTTCGCCGGGACAGGGCCCACGAGCAGTACTTC. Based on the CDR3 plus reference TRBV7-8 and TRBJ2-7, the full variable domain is GAGVSQSPRYKVAKRGQDVALRCDPISGHVSLFWYQQALGQGPEFLTYFQNEAQLDKSGLPSDRFFAERPEGSVSTLKIQRTQQEDSAVYLCASSFRRDRAHEQYFGPGTRLTVT.

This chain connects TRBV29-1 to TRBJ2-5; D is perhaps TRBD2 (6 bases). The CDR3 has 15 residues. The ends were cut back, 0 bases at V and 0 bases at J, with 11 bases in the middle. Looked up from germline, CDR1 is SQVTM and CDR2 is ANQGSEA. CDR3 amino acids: CSVEDPSEYQETQYF. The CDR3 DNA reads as TGCAGCGTTGAAGATCCTAGCGAATACCAAGAGACCCAGTACTTC.

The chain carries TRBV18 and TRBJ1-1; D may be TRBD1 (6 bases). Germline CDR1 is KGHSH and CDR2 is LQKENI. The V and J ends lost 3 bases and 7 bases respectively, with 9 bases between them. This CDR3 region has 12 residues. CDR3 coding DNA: TGTGCCAGCTCACCGGACAGCTATGAAGCTTTCTTT. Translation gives CASSPDSYEAFF.

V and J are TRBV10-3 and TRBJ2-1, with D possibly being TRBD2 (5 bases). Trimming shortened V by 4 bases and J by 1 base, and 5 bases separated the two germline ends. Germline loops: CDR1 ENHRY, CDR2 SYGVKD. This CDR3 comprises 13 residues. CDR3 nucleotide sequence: TGTGCCATCAGTGGGGAGTCCTACAATGAGCAGTTCTTC. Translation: CAISGESYNEQFF.